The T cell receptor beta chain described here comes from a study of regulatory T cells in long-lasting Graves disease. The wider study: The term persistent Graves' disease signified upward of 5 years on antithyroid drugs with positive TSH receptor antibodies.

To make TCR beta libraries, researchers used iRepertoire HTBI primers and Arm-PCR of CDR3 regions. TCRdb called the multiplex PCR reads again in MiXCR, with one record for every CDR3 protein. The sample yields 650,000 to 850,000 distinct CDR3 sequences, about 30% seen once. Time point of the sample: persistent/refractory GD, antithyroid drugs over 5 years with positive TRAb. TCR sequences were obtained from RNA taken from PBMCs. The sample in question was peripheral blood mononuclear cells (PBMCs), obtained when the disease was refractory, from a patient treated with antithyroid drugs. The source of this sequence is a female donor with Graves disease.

The CDR3 bases are TGCAGTGCTAGAAACCAACAGGGGGCTCTTGGGGAGCAGTACTTC. Encoded protein: CSARNQQGALGEQYF. The chain has TRBV20-1 and TRBJ2-7; 9 bases agree with TRBD1. This CDR3 has 15 residues. The V and J ends lost 2 bases and 7 bases, in that order; junction bases with no gene match: 12. Germline V gene lookup returns CDR1 DFQATT and CDR2 SNEGSKA (reference sequence).